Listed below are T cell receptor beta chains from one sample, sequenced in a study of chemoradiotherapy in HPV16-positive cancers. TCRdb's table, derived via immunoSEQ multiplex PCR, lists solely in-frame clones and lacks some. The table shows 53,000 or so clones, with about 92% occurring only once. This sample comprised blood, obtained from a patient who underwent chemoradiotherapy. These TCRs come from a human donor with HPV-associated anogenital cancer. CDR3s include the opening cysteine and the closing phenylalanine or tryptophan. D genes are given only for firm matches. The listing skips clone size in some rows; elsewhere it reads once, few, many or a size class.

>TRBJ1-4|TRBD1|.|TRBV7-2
CASSSGQATNEKLFF
TGTGCCAGCAGCTCCGGACAGGCAACTAATGAAAAACTGTTTTTT
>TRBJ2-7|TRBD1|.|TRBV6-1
CASSATGGLREQYF
TGTGCCAGCAGTGCCACAGGGGGGCTCCGGGAGCAGTACTTC
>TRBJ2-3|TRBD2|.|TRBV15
CATSRGASGSEGDTQYF
TGTGCCACCAGCAGAGGCGCTAGCGGGAGCGAGGGCGATACGCAGTATTTT
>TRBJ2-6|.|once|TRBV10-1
CASSANSGANVLTF
TGCGCCAGCAGTGCGAACTCTGGGGCCAACGTCCTGACTTTC
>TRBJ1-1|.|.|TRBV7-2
CASSSSQRTFEAFF
TGTGCCAGCAGCTCGTCACAACGGACTTTTGAGGCTTTCTTT
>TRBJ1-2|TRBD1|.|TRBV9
CASKGAGQPRYYGYTF
TGTGCTAGTAAGGGGGCGGGGCAGCCCCGATACTATGGCTACACCTTC
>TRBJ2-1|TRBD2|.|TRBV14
CASSPTSGRHNEQFF
TGTGCCAGCAGCCCGACTAGCGGGAGACACAATGAGCAGTTCTTC
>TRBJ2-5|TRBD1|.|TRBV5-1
CASTLTGGETQYF
TGCGCCAGCACCCTTACAGGGGGAGAGACCCAGTACTTC
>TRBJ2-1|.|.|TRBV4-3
CASSQGAYNEQFF
TGCGCCAGCAGCCAAGGGGCATACAATGAGCAGTTCTTC
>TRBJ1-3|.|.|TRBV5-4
CASSTPDAGNTIYF
TGTGCCAGCAGCACCCCGGACGCTGGAAACACCATATATTTT
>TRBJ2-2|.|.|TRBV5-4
CASSLVRGADTGELFF
TGTGCCAGCAGCTTGGTGAGGGGGGCGGACACCGGGGAGCTGTTTTTT
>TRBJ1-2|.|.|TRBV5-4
CASSQDGFYGYTF
TGTGCCAGCAGCCAGGACGGTTTCTATGGCTACACCTTC
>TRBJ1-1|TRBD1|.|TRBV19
CASSTRGQTAEAFF
TGTGCCAGTAGTACCAGGGGGCAAACAGCTGAAGCTTTCTTT
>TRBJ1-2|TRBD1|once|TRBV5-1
CASSLRGRGDGYTF
TGCGCCAGCAGCTTGAGGGGCAGGGGGGATGGCTACACCTTC
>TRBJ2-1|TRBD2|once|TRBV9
CASSVRGDEQFF
TGTGCCAGCAGCGTTCGGGGGGATGAGCAGTTCTTC
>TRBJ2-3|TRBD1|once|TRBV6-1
CASTHGTGNADTQYF
TGTGCCAGCACCCACGGGACAGGGAACGCAGATACGCAGTATTTT
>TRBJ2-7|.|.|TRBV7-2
CASSSGLYEQYF
TGTGCCAGCAGCTCGGGGCTCTACGAGCAGTACTTC